The T cell receptor beta chain described here comes from a study of long-term antiretroviral therapy in people with HIV. This clone showed up just a few times. The CDR3 is 14 residues long. Germline trimming cut 5 bases from V and 7 bases from J; bases unmatched to any gene: 7. From germline, CDR1 is SGHVS and CDR2 FQNEAQ. The run of the v3.0 immunoSEQ assay was at survey level. Researchers set sequencing to target roughly 35,000-50,000 T-cell genomes per sample. TCRdb keeps only in-frame clones here, not all; method: immunoSEQ multiplex PCR. The sample has 31,000 or so clones, approximately 96% seen once.

Sequenced here: unsorted PBMCs, sampled roughly 6.4 years after starting antiretroviral therapy. The chain is built from TRBV7-8 and TRBJ2-2, with 7 bases matching TRBD2. The receptor's source is a man aged 25 to 40 with HIV. The DNA for the CDR3 is TGTGCCAGCAGCCTGATAGGGGAGGGCGGGGAGCTGTTTTTT. This encodes CASSLIGEGGELFF.